These T cell receptor beta chains were read from a single sample in a study of blood T cell repertoires in COVID-19. Assay used: immunoSEQ multiplex PCR; TCRdb lists only in-frame clones, some missing. The sample has over 150,000 clones; approximately 88% are singletons. Material for sequencing was peripheral blood. The receptors were sampled from a woman older than 75 with active or convalescent COVID-19. The CDR3 runs from the conserved cysteine through the conserved F or W. The D gene is left open where the match is weak. Only part of the rows carry a size: once, few, many, or a class if the clone is expanded.

clone_size j_call d_call v_call cdr3_aa cdr3_nt
- TRBJ1-1 - TRBV7-3 CASSTQGGGNTEAFF TGTGCCAGCTCCACCCAGGGAGGGGGGAACACTGAAGCTTTCTTT
- TRBJ2-2 TRBD2 TRBV7-6 CASSLQSGGGNTGELFF TGTGCCAGCAGCTTACAAAGCGGGGGGGGTAACACCGGGGAGCTGTTTTTT
- TRBJ1-1 - TRBV3-1/TRBV3-2 CASSPSRTGGLNTEAFF TGTGCCAGCAGCCCCTCCCGAACCGGCGGCCTGAACACTGAAGCTTTCTTT
- TRBJ1-6 TRBD1 TRBV19 CASSMQGARDSPLHF TGTGCCAGTAGTATGCAGGGGGCGAGAGATTCACCCCTCCACTTT
- TRBJ1-1 - TRBV6-2/TRBV6-3 CASSYAGANTEAFF TGTGCCAGCAGTTACGCAGGGGCGAACACTGAAGCTTTCTTT
- TRBJ1-1 - TRBV9 CASSVDQGRTEAFF TGTGCCAGCAGCGTAGATCAGGGAAGGACTGAAGCTTTCTTT
- TRBJ1-1 - TRBV18 CASSPPPGNTEAFF TGTGCCAGCTCACCCCCCCCCGGGAACACTGAAGCTTTCTTT
- TRBJ1-1 TRBD1 TRBV6-6 CASSYSTGQGTEAFF TGTGCCAGCAGTTACTCGACCGGACAGGGCACTGAAGCTTTCTTT
once TRBJ1-2 TRBD1 TRBV30 CAWTSGQGGYGYTF TGTGCCTGGACTTCGGGACAGGGGGGCTATGGCTACACCTTC
few TRBJ2-3 - TRBV7-2 CASSSLAGLPTDTQYF TGTGCCAGCAGCTCCCTGGCGGGACTCCCCACAGATACGCAGTATTTT